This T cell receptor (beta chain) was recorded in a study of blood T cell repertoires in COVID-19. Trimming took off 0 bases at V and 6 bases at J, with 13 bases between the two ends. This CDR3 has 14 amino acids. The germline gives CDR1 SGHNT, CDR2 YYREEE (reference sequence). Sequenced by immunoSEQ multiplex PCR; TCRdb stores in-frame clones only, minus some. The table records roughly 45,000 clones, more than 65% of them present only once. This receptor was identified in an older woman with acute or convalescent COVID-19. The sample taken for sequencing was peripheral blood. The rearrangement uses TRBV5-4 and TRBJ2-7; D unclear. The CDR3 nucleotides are TGTGCCAGCAGCTTGGCGCAGGCCCTCCGCGAGCAGTACTTC. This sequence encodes CASSLAQALREQYF.